Listed below are T cell receptor beta chains from one sample, sequenced in a study of blood T cell repertoires in COVID-19. Sequencing was performed with immunoSEQ multiplex PCR; in TCRdb, only in-frame clones are kept and a portion is missing. The sample carries fewer than 65,000 clones, 85% recorded once. Sequenced sample: peripheral blood. These TCRs come from a human donor in a cohort sampled during active COVID-19. The CDR3 runs from the conserved cysteine through the conserved F or W. D genes are given only for firm matches. Clone size appears in some rows only: once, few, many, or a class for an expanded clone.

v_call	j_call	d_call	clone_size	cdr3_aa	cdr3_nt
TRBV2	TRBJ1-2	.	.	CASRGGAVDLYGYTF	TGTGCCAGCAGAGGGGGGGCAGTCGACCTCTATGGCTACACCTTC
TRBV7-2	TRBJ1-4	TRBD1	.	CASTYGTGVEKLFF	TGTGCCAGCACTTACGGGACAGGGGTTGAAAAACTGTTTTTT
TRBV19	TRBJ1-5	.	.	CASSSRGNQPQHF	TGTGCCAGTAGCTCCAGGGGCAATCAGCCCCAGCATTTT
TRBV27	TRBJ1-6	TRBD1	.	CASRLGQYNSPLHF	TGTGCCAGCAGATTGGGACAGTATAATTCACCCCTCCACTTT
TRBV6-1	TRBJ2-7	TRBD1	.	CASSEETGGSYEQYF	TGTGCCAGCAGTGAAGAAACAGGGGGCTCCTACGAGCAGTACTTC
TRBV2	TRBJ2-7	.	.	CASSVQGYEQYF	TGTGCCAGCAGTGTTCAGGGCTACGAGCAGTACTTC
TRBV10-3	TRBJ1-4	TRBD1	.	CAISGTGVTNEKLFF	TGTGCCATCAGTGGGACAGGGGTGACTAATGAAAAACTGTTTTTT
TRBV10-1	TRBJ2-2	.	few	CASSDQTGELFF	TGCGCCAGCAGTGACCAAACCGGGGAGCTGTTTTTT
TRBV4-3	TRBJ2-7	TRBD2	many	CASSPMGLAGEQYF	TGCGCCAGCAGCCCAATGGGACTAGCGGGCGAGCAGTACTTC
TRBV4-1	TRBJ1-1	.	once	CASSQTLIGGTEAFF	TGCGCCAGCAGCCAAACCTTAATCGGAGGCACTGAAGCTTTCTTT
TRBV4-3	TRBJ1-1	TRBD1	.	CASSPGTGVNTEAFF	TGCGCCAGCAGTCCCGGGACAGGGGTAAACACTGAAGCTTTCTTT
TRBV11-2	TRBJ2-1	TRBD1	.	CASSLDRGQWSEQFF	TGTGCCAGCAGCCTTGACAGGGGGCAATGGAGTGAGCAGTTCTTC
TRBV11-3	TRBJ2-1	TRBD2	.	CASSLLAGVYNEQFF	TGTGCCAGCAGCCTTCTAGCGGGGGTCTACAATGAGCAGTTCTTC
TRBV6-5	TRBJ1-1	.	.	CASSYRGGARTEAFF	TGTGCCAGCAGTTACCGCGGGGGGGCGAGGACTGAAGCTTTCTTT
TRBV7-8	TRBJ2-7	TRBD1	.	CASKGSLPYRGSGYEQYF	TGTGCCAGCAAGGGGTCTCTTCCATACAGGGGGAGTGGTTACGAGCAGTACTTC
TRBV7-2	TRBJ2-3	TRBD2	.	CASSSLAGVGDTQYF	TGTGCCAGCAGCTCCCTAGCGGGGGTGGGAGATACGCAGTATTTT
TRBV4-2	TRBJ1-3	.	.	CASSPGLPSGNTIYF	TGTGCCAGCAGCCCGGGACTGCCCTCTGGAAACACCATATATTTT
TRBV2	TRBJ1-1	TRBD1	once	CASKTGDTWNTEAFF	TGTGCCAGCAAAACAGGGGATACTTGGAACACTGAAGCTTTCTTT
TRBV27	TRBJ2-2	.	.	CASRDRPNTGELFF	TGTGCCAGCAGGGACAGACCTAACACCGGGGAGCTGTTTTTT
TRBV7-9	TRBJ1-2	TRBD1	.	CASSPPPGQGVKGYTF	TGTGCCAGCAGCCCCCCCCCGGGACAGGGGGTGAAGGGCTACACCTTC
TRBV12-3/TRBV12-4	TRBJ2-5	.	.	CASSFSGSETQYF	TGTGCCAGCAGTTTTTCGGGATCGGAGACCCAGTACTTC
TRBV30	TRBJ1-5	.	.	CAWSKGGNQPQHF	TGTGCCTGGAGCAAGGGGGGCAATCAGCCCCAGCATTTT
TRBV15	TRBJ2-3	TRBD2	once	CATSRDVALAGGTDTQYF	TGTGCCACCAGCAGAGATGTCGCGCTAGCGGGGGGGACAGATACGCAGTATTTT
TRBV3-1/TRBV3-2	TRBJ2-5	TRBD2	.	CASTASGQETQYF	TGTGCCAGCACGGCTAGCGGGCAAGAGACCCAGTACTTC
TRBV11-2	TRBJ1-1	.	.	CASSSRGGAAFF	TGTGCCAGCAGCTCCCGGGGGGGGGCAGCTTTCTTT
TRBV18	TRBJ1-2	.	.	CASSPERGYGYTF	TGTGCCAGCTCACCTGAAAGGGGCTATGGCTACACCTTC
TRBV3-1/TRBV3-2	TRBJ2-5	.	.	CASSQVGVPQTPEETQYF	TGTGCCAGCAGCCAAGTAGGGGTACCCCAAACACCAGAAGAGACCCAGTACTTC
TRBV29-1	TRBJ1-1	.	.	CSVGQDRNTEAFF	TGCAGCGTTGGGCAGGACAGGAACACTGAAGCTTTCTTT
TRBV5-4	TRBJ2-2	.	.	CASSFGDTGELFF	TGTGCCAGCAGCTTCGGGGACACCGGGGAGCTGTTTTTT
TRBV11-2	TRBJ1-3	TRBD1	.	CASSSTHQGAAGNTIYF	TGTGCCAGCAGCTCGACCCACCAGGGGGCGGCCGGAAACACCATATATTTT
TRBV11-2	TRBJ1-4	.	.	CASSPSFRVELFF	TGTGCCAGCAGCCCTAGTTTCAGGGTAGAACTGTTTTTT
TRBV7-2	TRBJ2-7	.	.	CASSSTYEQYF	TGTGCCAGCAGCTCCACCTACGAGCAGTACTTC
TRBV6-6	TRBJ2-7	.	.	CASSPRTGTYEQYF	TGTGCCAGCAGTCCTAGGACTGGAACCTACGAGCAGTACTTC
TRBV14	TRBJ2-5	TRBD2	.	CASSQGLAGGQETQYF	TGTGCCAGCAGCCAAGGACTAGCGGGGGGACAAGAGACCCAGTACTTC
TRBV6-2/TRBV6-3	TRBJ1-4	.	.	CASSYSTTTFTNEKLFF	TGTGCCAGCAGTTACTCGACGACAACATTCACTAATGAAAAACTGTTTTTT
TRBV4-3	TRBJ2-1	TRBD2	.	CASSQGLAGSYNEQFF	TGCGCCAGCAGCCAAGGACTAGCGGGCTCCTACAATGAGCAGTTCTTC
TRBV9	TRBJ2-3	TRBD2	.	CASSVAGLAGSSTDTQYF	TGTGCCAGCAGCGTGGCGGGGCTAGCGGGATCTAGCACAGATACGCAGTATTTT
TRBV2	TRBJ1-6	.	.	CASFGQNNSPLHF	TGTGCCAGTTTCGGACAGAATAATTCACCCCTCCACTTT
TRBV7-9	TRBJ2-1	TRBD2	.	CASSLPRLAGGLRKFF	TGTGCCAGCAGCTTGCCACGACTAGCGGGGGGCCTTCGAAAGTTCTTC
TRBV2	TRBJ1-3	.	.	CASSGTANSGNTIYF	TGTGCCAGCAGTGGAACCGCGAACTCTGGAAACACCATATATTTT
TRBV29-1	TRBJ2-5	TRBD2	.	CSVGGGGTQYF	TGCAGCGTTGGCGGGGGTGGGACCCAGTACTTC
TRBV5-5	TRBJ1-1	TRBD1	.	CASSLAGGAGTEAFF	TGTGCCAGCAGCTTGGCAGGGGGCGCGGGCACTGAAGCTTTCTTT
TRBV20-1	TRBJ2-7	.	.	CSASTSPARANEQYF	TGCAGTGCTAGTACTTCCCCGGCCAGGGCCAACGAGCAGTACTTC
TRBV29-1	TRBJ2-5	.	.	CSVEPSRSKETQYF	TGCAGCGTTGAGCCCAGCCGGAGTAAAGAGACCCAGTACTTC
TRBV9	TRBJ1-4	.	.	CASTGGLSNEKLFF	TGTGCCAGCACCGGGGGACTGAGTAATGAAAAACTGTTTTTT
TRBV7-2	TRBJ2-3	TRBD2	.	CASSSIVAGGRNTQYF	TGTGCCAGCAGCTCCATCGTAGCGGGGGGACGTAATACGCAGTATTTT
TRBV5-6	TRBJ1-5	.	few	CASSLAVPGGPQHF	TGTGCCAGCAGCTTGGCCGTCCCCGGGGGGCCCCAGCATTTT
TRBV12-3/TRBV12-4	TRBJ2-7	.	.	CASTFRGLGEQYF	TGTGCCAGCACCTTTAGGGGGTTGGGGGAGCAGTACTTC
TRBV3-1/TRBV3-2	TRBJ2-3	.	.	CASSLSGTFTDTQYF	TGTGCCAGCAGCCTATCCGGGACTTTCACAGATACGCAGTATTTT